This T cell receptor beta chain was obtained from a study of beta chain features in type 1 diabetes. For the study at large: Patients did not differ from healthy donors in age, gender or cell yield. The study's findings and limits: In all four CD4+ subsets, TCRB CDR3 length was significantly, moderately reduced in type 1 diabetes.

The CDR3 has 15 amino acids. The junction had 6 bases not matched to a gene; V was cut back by 5 bases and J by 2 bases. Germline-derived CDR1 and CDR2 are SGHTA and FQGTGA. Staining for CD45RO/CCR7/CD25/CD127/CD95/CD27 allowed sorting of CD4+ naive, central memory, regulatory and stem cell-like memory cells. Populations isolated by sorting all had purity greater than 95%. This clone has just a few counts. Its specificity is unknown. The same CDR3 can be traced to other DNA sequences in this sample. The whole isolated RNA underwent reverse transcription, so sequencing captured expressed TCRB transcripts. Assay used: immunoSEQ multiplex PCR; TCRdb lists only in-frame clones, some missing. The sample has a few hundred thousand clones, approximately 13% seen once; the top ten hold roughly 0.015%.

Material: naive CD4+ T cells from blood. The clonotype was recovered from a woman aged 18-35 years with type 1 diabetes. This sequence joins TRBV7-3 and TRBJ2-3; 8 bases match TRBD2. CDR3 bases: TGTGCCAGCAGCCTATTAGCGGGGCCCACAGATACGCAGTATTTT. It yields the protein CASSLLAGPTDTQYF.